The entry below gives a single TCR beta chain sequence along with its context. Its specificity is not known. Use of 60 Vbeta and 13 Jbeta primers characterized the PCR. Libraries were prepared by immunoSEQ multiplex PCR; TCRdb keeps only in-frame clonotypes and omits some of them. This table holds tens of thousands of clones. This sample is drawn from a study of cytomegalovirus exposure and HLA in healthy donors. Broader study findings: The classifier reportedly diagnosed cytomegalovirus status with high sensitivity and specificity. In a later analysis, at a false discovery rate of 0.05, approximately 15,000 TCR beta sequences matched HLA alleles. HLA restriction was apparent for most CMV-associated TCR beta chains in a later analysis.

The CDR3 covers 17 residues. V shed 1 base and J 0 bases; nucleotides not matched to a gene: 6. The germline CDR1 and CDR2 sequences are LGHNA and YNFKEQ. This rearrangement joins TRBV4-2 to TRBJ2-7; 10 nucleotides agree with TRBD1. This receptor was obtained from a woman aged 25 to 45 in good health and CMV-seronegative. The sequencing sample was made of PBMCs. CDR3 sequence (DNA): TGTGCCAGCAGCCAAGCCTCGGGACAGGGGAGCTCCTACGAGCAGTACTTC. As protein: CASSQASGQGSSYEQYF.